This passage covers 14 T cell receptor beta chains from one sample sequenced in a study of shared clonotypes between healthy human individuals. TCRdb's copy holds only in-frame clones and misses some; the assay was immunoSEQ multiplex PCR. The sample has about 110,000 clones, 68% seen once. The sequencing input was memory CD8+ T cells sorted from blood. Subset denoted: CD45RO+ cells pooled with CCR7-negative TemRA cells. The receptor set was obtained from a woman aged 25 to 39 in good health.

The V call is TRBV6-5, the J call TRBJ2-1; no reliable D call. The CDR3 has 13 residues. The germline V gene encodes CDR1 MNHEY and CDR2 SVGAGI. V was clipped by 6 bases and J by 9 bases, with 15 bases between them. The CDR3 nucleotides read TGTGCCAGCAGCCCAATTGGTTGGGGTGAGCAGTTCTTC. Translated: CASSPIGWGEQFF.

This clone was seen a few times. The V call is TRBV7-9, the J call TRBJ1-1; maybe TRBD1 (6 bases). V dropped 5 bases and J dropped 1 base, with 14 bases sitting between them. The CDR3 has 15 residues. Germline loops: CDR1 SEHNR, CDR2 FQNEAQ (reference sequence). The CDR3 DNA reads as TGTGCCAGCAGCGCTACAGGGACCCGGAACACTGAAGCTTTCTTT. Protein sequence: CASSATGTRNTEAFF.

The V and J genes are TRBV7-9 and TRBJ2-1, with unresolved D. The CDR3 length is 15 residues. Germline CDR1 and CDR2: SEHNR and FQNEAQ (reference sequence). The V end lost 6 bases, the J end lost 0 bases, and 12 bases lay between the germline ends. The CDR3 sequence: CASSDLRFSYNEQFF. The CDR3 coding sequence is TGTGCCAGCAGTGATTTACGCTTCTCCTACAATGAGCAGTTCTTC.

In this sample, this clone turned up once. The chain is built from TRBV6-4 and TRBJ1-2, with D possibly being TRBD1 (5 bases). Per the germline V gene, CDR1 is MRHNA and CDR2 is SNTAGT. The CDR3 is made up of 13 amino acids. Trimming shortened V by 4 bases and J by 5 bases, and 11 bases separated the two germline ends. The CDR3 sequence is CASSGDRFYGYTF. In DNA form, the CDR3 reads TGTGCCAGCAGTGGCGACAGATTTTATGGCTACACCTTC.

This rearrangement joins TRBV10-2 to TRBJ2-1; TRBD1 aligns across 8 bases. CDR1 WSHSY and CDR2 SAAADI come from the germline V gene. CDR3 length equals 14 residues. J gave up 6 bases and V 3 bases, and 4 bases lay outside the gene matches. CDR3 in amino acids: CASSDPGGFNEQFF. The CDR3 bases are TGCGCCAGCAGTGACCCAGGGGGCTTCAATGAGCAGTTCTTC.

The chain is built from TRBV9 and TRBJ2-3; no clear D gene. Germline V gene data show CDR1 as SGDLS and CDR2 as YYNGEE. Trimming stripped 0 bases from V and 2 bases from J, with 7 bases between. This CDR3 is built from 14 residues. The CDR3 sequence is CASSVELTTDTQYF. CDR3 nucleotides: TGTGCCAGCAGCGTAGAATTGACCACAGATACGCAGTATTTT.

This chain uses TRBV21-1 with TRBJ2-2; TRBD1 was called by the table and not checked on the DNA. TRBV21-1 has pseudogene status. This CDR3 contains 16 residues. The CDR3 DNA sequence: TGTGCCAGCATCCAAATTATGGACAGATCTACCGGGGAGCTGTTTTTT. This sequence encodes CASIQIMDRSTGELFF.

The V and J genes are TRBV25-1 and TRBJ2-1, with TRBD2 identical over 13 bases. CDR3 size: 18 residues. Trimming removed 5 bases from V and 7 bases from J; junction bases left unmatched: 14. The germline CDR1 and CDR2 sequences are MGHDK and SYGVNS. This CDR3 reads CASSTRGLAGASGNEQFF. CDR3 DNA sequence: TGTGCCAGCAGTACCCGAGGACTAGCGGGAGCTTCTGGAAATGAGCAGTTCTTC.

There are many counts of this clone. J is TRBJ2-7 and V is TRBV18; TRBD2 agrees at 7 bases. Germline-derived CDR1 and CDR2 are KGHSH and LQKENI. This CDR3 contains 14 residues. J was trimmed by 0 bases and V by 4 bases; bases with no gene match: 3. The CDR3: CASSRRENSYEQYF. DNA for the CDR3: TGTGCCAGCTCACGGCGGGAGAACTCCTACGAGCAGTACTTC.

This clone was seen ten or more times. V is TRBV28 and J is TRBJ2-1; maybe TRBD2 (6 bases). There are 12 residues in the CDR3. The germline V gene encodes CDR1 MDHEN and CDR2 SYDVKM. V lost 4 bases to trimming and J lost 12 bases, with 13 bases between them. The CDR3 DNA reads TGTGCCAGCAGTTCCACCGGGACTGGGCAGTTCTTC. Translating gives CASSSTGTGQFF.

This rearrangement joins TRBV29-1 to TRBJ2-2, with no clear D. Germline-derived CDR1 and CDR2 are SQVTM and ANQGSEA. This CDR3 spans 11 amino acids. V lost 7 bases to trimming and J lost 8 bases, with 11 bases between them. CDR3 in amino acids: CSGAKGGELFF. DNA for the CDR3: TGCAGCGGGGCTAAAGGTGGGGAGCTGTTTTTT.

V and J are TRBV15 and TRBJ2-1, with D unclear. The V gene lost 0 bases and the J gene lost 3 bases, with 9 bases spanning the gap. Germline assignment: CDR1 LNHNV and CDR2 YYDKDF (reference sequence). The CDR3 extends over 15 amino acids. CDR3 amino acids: CATSRDDLGYNEQFF. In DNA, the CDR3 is TGTGCCACCAGCAGAGATGACCTCGGCTACAATGAGCAGTTCTTC. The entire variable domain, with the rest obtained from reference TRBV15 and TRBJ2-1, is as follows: DAMVIQNPRYQVTQFGKPVTLSCSQTLNHNVMYWYQQKSSQAPKLLFHYYDKDFNNEADTPDNFQSRRPNTSFCFLDIRSPGLGDTAMYLCATSRDDLGYNEQFFGPGTRLTVL.

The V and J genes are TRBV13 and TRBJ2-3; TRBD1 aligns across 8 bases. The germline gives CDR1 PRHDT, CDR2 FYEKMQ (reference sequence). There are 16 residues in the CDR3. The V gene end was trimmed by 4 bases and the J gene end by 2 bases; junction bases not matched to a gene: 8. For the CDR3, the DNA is TGTGCCAGCAGCTCTCCGGGACAGGCCCTCACAGATACGCAGTATTTT. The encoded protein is CASSSPGQALTDTQYF.

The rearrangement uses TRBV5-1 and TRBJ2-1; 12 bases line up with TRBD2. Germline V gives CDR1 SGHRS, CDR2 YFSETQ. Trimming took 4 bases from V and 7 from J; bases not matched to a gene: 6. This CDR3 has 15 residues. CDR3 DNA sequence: TGCGCCAGCAGCGATAGACTAGCGGGAGTAAATGAGCAGTTCTTC. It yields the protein CASSDRLAGVNEQFF.